This T cell receptor beta chain was recorded in a study of CD8 T cells in Susac syndrome. RNA was extracted with the RNeasy kit, and a quantity of about 0.45 to 1 ug was reverse transcribed using random hexamers. Amplification of TCR beta CDR3 by immunoSEQ multiplex PCR spanned 54 Vbeta and 13 Jbeta. TCRdb processed the immunoSEQ multiplex PCR reads anew with MiXCR; each CDR3 protein has one entry. The profile covers under 55,000 distinct CDR3 sequences, with 93% appearing a single time and 0.4% to 0.65% taken by the ten largest. The CDR3 has 15 amino acids. The germline CDR1 and CDR2 sequences are PRHDT and FYEKMQ (reference sequence). Trimming at V came to 5 bases and at J to 5 bases, leaving 5 bases not matched to a gene.

The V and J genes are TRBV13 and TRBJ2-1, with TRBD2 matching over 11 bases. This clonotype was sampled from a human donor with multiple sclerosis. Sequencing input: CD8+ T cells from PBMCs. The CDR3: CASSQGLADNNEQFF. CDR3 nucleotide sequence: TGTGCCAGCAGCCAGGGACTAGCGGATAACAATGAGCAGTTCTTC.